This T cell receptor beta chain stems from a study of CD8+ T cells in alopecia areata. Treatment indicated: oral pan-JAK inhibitor, 5-10 mg twice daily. This CDR3 region has 12 residues. CDR1 ENHRY and CDR2 SYGVKD come from the germline V gene. Study-level points and caveats: In scalp samples, resident alphabeta T cells of normal skin are also sequenced. Many expanded lesional clones remained in scalp and blood on tofacitinib.

RNA extraction and reverse transcription yielded cDNA as sequencing template. The repertoire was sequenced with immunoSEQ multiplex PCR; TCRdb's copy has only in-frame clones and lacks some. The sample has about 280,000 clones, over 45% seen once. Comments on this clone: The antigen is unknown.

This TCR derives from a human donor with alopecia areata. The rearrangement joins TRBV10-3 to TRBJ2-1; no definite D call. The sample was CD4+ T cells sorted from blood, taken at week 24, from a patient treated with tofacitinib. CDR3 amino acids: CSYGTQNNEQFF. The CDR3 DNA reads TGTTCCTATGGTACCCAAAACAATGAGCAGTTCTTC.